A selection of T cell receptor beta chains follows, all from one sample in a study of chemoradiotherapy in HPV16-positive cancers. Produced via immunoSEQ multiplex PCR; TCRdb's table is partial and in-frame only. The table has fewer than 15,000 clones, about 91% seen once. The specimen was blood, collected from a patient who underwent chemoradiotherapy. These receptors came from a human donor with HPV-associated anogenital cancer. Each CDR3 is given with its conserved first and last residue. A D gene is named only where the DNA matches it firmly. Some rows mark clone size as missing; the rest say once, few, many or name a class of expanded clone.

DNA: TGTGCCAGCAGTTTATGGGAGCTAGCGGGAGGCTACGAGCAGTACTTC; CDR3: CASSLWELAGGYEQYF; J: TRBJ2-7; V: TRBV28; D: TRBD2; length: 16; size: NA
DNA: TGTGCCAGCAGCCTTTTCGGGGAGGATGGCTACACCTTC; CDR3: CASSLFGEDGYTF; J: TRBJ1-2; V: TRBV7-6; D: NA; length: 13; size: NA
DNA: TGCGCCAGCAGGGGTAGGGACTACGAGCAGTACTTC; CDR3: CASRGRDYEQYF; J: TRBJ2-7; V: TRBV10-2; D: NA; length: 12; size: once
DNA: TGTGCCAGCAGTGACGGACAGGTTTGGAACATTCAGTACTTC; CDR3: CASSDGQVWNIQYF; J: TRBJ2-4; V: TRBV6-1; D: TRBD1; length: 14; size: NA
DNA: TGTGCCTGGAGTGTAGCGACTGGGGAGACCCAGTACTTC; CDR3: CAWSVATGETQYF; J: TRBJ2-5; V: TRBV30; D: NA; length: 13; size: NA
DNA: TGTGCCAGCCGGGGGCAGGGAAATCAGCCCCAGCATTTT; CDR3: CASRGQGNQPQHF; J: TRBJ1-5; V: TRBV27; D: NA; length: 13; size: once
DNA: TGTGCCTGGAGTGTAAAGGGGCAAGAGACCCAGTACTTC; CDR3: CAWSVKGQETQYF; J: TRBJ2-5; V: TRBV30; D: NA; length: 13; size: NA
DNA: TGTGCCAGTAGTACCTCCCATAGCAATCAGCCCCAGCATTTT; CDR3: CASSTSHSNQPQHF; J: TRBJ1-5; V: TRBV19; D: NA; length: 14; size: NA
DNA: TGTGCCAGCAGTGAACCCCGTAATGAAAAACTGTTTTTT; CDR3: CASSEPRNEKLFF; J: TRBJ1-4; V: TRBV6-1; D: NA; length: 13; size: few
DNA: TGCGCCAGCAGCCAAGATGGGGGGACGGGGTATGGCTACACCTTC; CDR3: CASSQDGGTGYGYTF; J: TRBJ1-2; V: TRBV4-1; D: NA; length: 15; size: NA
DNA: TGTGCCAGCAGTTACTCGACCGACTACGAGCAGTACTTC; CDR3: CASSYSTDYEQYF; J: TRBJ2-7; V: TRBV6-6; D: NA; length: 13; size: NA
DNA: TGTGCCAGCAGACCAGACATACCGAACTATGGCTACACCTTC; CDR3: CASRPDIPNYGYTF; J: TRBJ1-2; V: TRBV28; D: NA; length: 14; size: NA
DNA: TGCAGCGTGAAGGGGGAGACCCAGTACTTC; CDR3: CSVKGETQYF; J: TRBJ2-5; V: TRBV29-1; D: NA; length: 10; size: NA
DNA: TGCAGCGCCAAAGGACTAGCGGGAGCCGGCGGCTACTACGAGCAGTACTTC; CDR3: CSAKGLAGAGGYYEQYF; J: TRBJ2-7; V: TRBV29-1; D: TRBD2; length: 17; size: NA
DNA: TGTGCCAGCAGCTTATTTTATTCACCCCTCCACTTT; CDR3: CASSLFYSPLHF; J: TRBJ1-6; V: TRBV7-6; D: NA; length: 12; size: NA
DNA: TGTGCCAGCAGTTACTCCTGGGACAGGGGAGAGCAGTACTTC; CDR3: CASSYSWDRGEQYF; J: TRBJ2-7; V: TRBV6-5; D: TRBD1; length: 14; size: NA